This TCR beta chain was recorded in a study of neurological immune-mediated disorders. Study results and caveats: There were no CDR3 amino acid sequences shared by expanded clones across subjects, a result suggesting private repertoires in all groups. Among 34 multiple sclerosis patients, phylogenetic grouping put the repertoires of 18 into a single related-CDR3 cluster, a possible signature. The greatest TCR clonal expansion appeared in HTLV-1-associated myelopathy and the smallest, falling below healthy controls, in multiple sclerosis.

It was by 5'RACE with 10-nucleotide random UMIs that the cDNA was made. TCRdb reprocessed the 5' RACE reads via MiXCR and lists one record per CDR3 protein. The top ten clones hold 2.2% of a sample with 75,000 to 80,000 distinct CDR3 sequences, about 5% of them seen once. This clonotype appeared many times. No antigen is known for it. This clonotype was obtained from a woman aged 30 to 39 with multiple sclerosis. Sequencing was done on a sample of PBMCs.

For the CDR3, the DNA is TGCAGCGTTGAGGGACGGGAGAACACTGAAGCTTTCTTT. Translating it yields CSVEGRENTEAFF. The J gene is TRBJ1-1, the V gene TRBV29-1; TRBD1 might be the D (5 bases). CDR1 is SQVTM, CDR2 ANQGSEA, per germline. V was pared by 3 bases and J by 1 base, with 9 bases between. The CDR3 is 13 amino acids.